The present TCR beta chain was sequenced within a study of cytomegalovirus exposure and HLA in healthy donors. Amplification used 60 Vbeta primers and 13 Jbeta primers. Profiling relied on immunoSEQ multiplex PCR, and the TCRdb table lists in-frame clones only, not all of them. Here the sample spans more than 150,000 clones, 70% to 85% being singletons. General observations from the study: Excluded: some indistinguishable V segments such as TRBV6-2 and TRBV6-3. The listing of some 170 TCR beta chains classed them as cytomegalovirus-associated. Highly shared sequence variants in one cluster were likely a sequencing artifact.

The CDR3 is 15 amino acids. Germline V gene sequence: CDR1 SGHVS, CDR2 FNYEAQ. Trimming took 5 bases from V and 1 from J, leaving 14 bases between them. This clone showed up just once. Its antigen is still unknown. Unrecorded immune exposure was likely among donors, who were nominally healthy when sampled. The source is a girl aged 2-9 years in good health and CMV-seropositive. Sequencing input: PBMCs. The chain joins TRBV7-6 to TRBJ1-1; D gene ambiguous. The CDR3 region is CASSLISGKNTEAFF. The CDR3 region has the DNA TGTGCCAGCAGCCTCATCTCCGGGAAGAACACTGAAGCTTTCTTT.